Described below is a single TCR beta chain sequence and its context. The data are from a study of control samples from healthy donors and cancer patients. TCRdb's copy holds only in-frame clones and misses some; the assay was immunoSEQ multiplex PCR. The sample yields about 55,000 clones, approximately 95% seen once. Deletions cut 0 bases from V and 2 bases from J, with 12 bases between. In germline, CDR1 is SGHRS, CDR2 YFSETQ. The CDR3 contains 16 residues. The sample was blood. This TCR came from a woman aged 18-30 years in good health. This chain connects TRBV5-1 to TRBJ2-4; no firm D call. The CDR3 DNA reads TGCGCCAGCAGCTTGGAATTCAGAAATCCCAAAAACATTCAGTACTTC. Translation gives CASSLEFRNPKNIQYF.